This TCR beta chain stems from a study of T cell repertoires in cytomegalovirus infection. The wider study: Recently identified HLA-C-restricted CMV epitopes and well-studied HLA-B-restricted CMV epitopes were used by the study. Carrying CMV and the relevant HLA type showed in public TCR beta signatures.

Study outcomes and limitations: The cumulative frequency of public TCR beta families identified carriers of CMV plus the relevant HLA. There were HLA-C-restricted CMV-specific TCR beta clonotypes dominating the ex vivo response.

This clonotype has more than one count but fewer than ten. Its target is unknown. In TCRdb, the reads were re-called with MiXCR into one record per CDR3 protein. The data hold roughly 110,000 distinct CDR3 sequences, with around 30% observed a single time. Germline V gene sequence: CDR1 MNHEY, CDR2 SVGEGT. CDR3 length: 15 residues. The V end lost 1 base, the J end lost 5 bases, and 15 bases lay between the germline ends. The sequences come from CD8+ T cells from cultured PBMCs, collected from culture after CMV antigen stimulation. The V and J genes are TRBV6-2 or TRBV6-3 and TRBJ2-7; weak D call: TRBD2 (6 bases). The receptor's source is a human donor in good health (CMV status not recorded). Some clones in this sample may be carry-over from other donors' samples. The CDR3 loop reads CASSYYGDSDDEQYF. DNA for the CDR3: TGTGCCAGCAGTTACTACGGGGACTCGGACGACGAGCAGTACTTC.